This note documents a single T cell receptor (beta chain) sequence. Its recognized antigen is unknown. Nothing much larger sits one base from this clone, and base qualities are not available. The study profiled bulk TCR beta-chain repertoires in matched peripheral blood, tumor and adjacent normal breast tissue taken from roughly 17 patients with early-stage breast cancer. Before surgery, whole blood (about 5-10 mL) was collected into EDTA tubes and processed within 2 hours. Ficoll-Paque centrifugation in SepMate-50 tubes was used to isolate peripheral blood mononuclear cells. PBMCs were cryopreserved in aliquots of roughly 2 to 4.5 million cells in around 90% FBS with around 10% DMSO and kept in liquid nitrogen. Genomic DNA was extracted with the Qiagen AllPrep DNA/RNA Mini kit. V and J are truncated by 2 bases and 4 bases respectively, leaving an intervening sequence of 9 bases. From the cysteine up to the phenylalanine, the CDR3 has a length of 14 residues. Only CDR3 DNA remains: 42 bases, in frame from the first base. The germline V gene sets CDR1 to MGHRA and CDR2 to YSYEKL.

Every sample was amplified as two independent genomic DNA replicates, using 0.5 ug for blood and about 1.5 ug for tumor or normal breast. Following the manufacturer's instructions, the ImmunoSeq Intro kit was used to carry out TCRB sequencing on genomic DNA. For absolute quantification, the roughly 30-cycle multiplex PCR included proprietary primers along with spike-in control sequences. Single-end 150-bp reads were used to sequence an 87-bp fragment covering the CDR3 and the flanking V and J genes. Seven samples, each with two replicates, were multiplexed per lane of an Illumina MiSeq using version 3.0 chemistry. On the study's bioinformatics: Raw data were processed by the vendor's proprietary pipeline, with both replicates merged into one result per sample. To define clonotypes, the study grouped productive rearrangements that shared the V-gene family, CDR3 amino acid sequence and J-gene segment. Clonality was calculated as 1 minus the normalized Shannon entropy (Pielou evenness) of TCRB abundances. T cell density was estimated as total templates divided by the number of input cells, with the number of input cells inferred from the DNA input amount. Total repertoire diversity and clonality were estimated with Recon using default parameters. Clonotypes with over 0.1% abundance in tumor and at least 32-fold higher abundance in tumor than in normal breast were defined as tumor-enriched. The clones in this table, taken by TCRdb from immuneACCESS, are in-frame only. Not every clone is retained; where verified, under half of the shortfall comes from an unresolved V gene, and the cause of the rest is unknown. The DNA gave D and trimming, while V, J and clone size come from that table. In all, the sample holds about 30,000 clones, and 65% to 75% of those were seen once. Together, the top ten hold roughly 33% of the sample.

The record originates from a study of early stage breast cancer tumors (dated by TCRdb to 2016 to 2017). In the study overall: Of the approximately 15 invasive breast tumors, about a dozen were found to be estrogen receptor-positive, progesterone receptor-positive and HER2-negative. The average read coverage per sample was about 10-fold. Across all samples, 2 million to 3 million templates representing roughly 1,100,000 unique clonotypes were detected. Of the 12 ER+/PR+/HER2- tumors, eight were classified as invasive ductal carcinomas and four as invasive lobular carcinomas. Here is what the overall study found, with its caveats: Repertoires from blood and normal breast were more alike than repertoires from blood and tumor, and in about 90% of the 16 patients, comparing each tissue with blood separated tumor from normal. Enriched TCRB sequences shared across patients were mostly commonly generated sequences, unlikely to play an important role in the tumor microenvironment. Analysis by tumor subtype was prevented by the small cohort size. Compared with adjacent normal breast tissue, tumors had roughly 2.7-fold higher T cell density and higher clonality. Chain pairing and functional markers such as CD4, CD8 and FOXP3 were not captured by bulk genomic DNA sequencing of unsorted cells.

What was sequenced was blood. The origin of this receptor is a person aged 45-60 years with breast cancer. The chain uses TRBV4-1 and TRBJ1-5; the D gene identity is not certain. The DNA sequence is given as TGCGCCAGCAGCCAATTGGCGCTGAATCAGCCCCAGCATTTT. Its protein product is CASSQLALNQPQHF.